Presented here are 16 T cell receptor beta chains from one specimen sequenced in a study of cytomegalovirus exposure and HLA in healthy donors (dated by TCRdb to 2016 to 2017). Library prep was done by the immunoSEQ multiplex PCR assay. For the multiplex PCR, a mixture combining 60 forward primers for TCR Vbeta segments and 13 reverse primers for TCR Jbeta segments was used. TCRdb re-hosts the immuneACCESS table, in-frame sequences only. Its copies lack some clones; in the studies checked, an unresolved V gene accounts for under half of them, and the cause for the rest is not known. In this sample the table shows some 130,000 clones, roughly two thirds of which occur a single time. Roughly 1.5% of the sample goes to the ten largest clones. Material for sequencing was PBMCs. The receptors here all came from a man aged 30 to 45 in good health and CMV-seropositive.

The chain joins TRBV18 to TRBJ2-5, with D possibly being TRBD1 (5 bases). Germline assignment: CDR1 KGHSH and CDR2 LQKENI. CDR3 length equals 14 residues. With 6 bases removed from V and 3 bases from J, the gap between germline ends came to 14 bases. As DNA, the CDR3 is TGTGCCAGCTCCCAACTAAGGGGCGAAGAGACCCAGTACTTC. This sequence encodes CASSQLRGEETQYF.

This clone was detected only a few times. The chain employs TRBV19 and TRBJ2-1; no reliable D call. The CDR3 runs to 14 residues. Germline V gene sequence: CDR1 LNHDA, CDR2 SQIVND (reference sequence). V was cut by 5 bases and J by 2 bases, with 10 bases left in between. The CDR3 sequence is CASSPYEPYNEQFF. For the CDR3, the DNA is TGTGCCAGTAGTCCCTATGAGCCCTACAATGAGCAGTTCTTC.

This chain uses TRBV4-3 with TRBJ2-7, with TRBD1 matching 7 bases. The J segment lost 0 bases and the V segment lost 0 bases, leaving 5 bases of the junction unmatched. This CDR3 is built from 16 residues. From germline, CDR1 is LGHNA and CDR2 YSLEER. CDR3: CASSQEGGSNSYEQYF. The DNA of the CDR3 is TGCGCCAGCAGCCAAGAAGGGGGCAGCAACTCCTACGAGCAGTACTTC.

Written as DNA, the CDR3 is TGCAGTGCTAGACCTGAGGGCGAGCAGTACTTC. Translated, it gives CSARPEGEQYF. The chain employs TRBV20-1 and TRBJ2-7, with D maybe TRBD2 (5 bases). CDR1 DFQATT and CDR2 SNEGSKA come from the germline V gene (reference sequence). CDR3 length: 11 amino acids. V was shortened by 2 bases and J by 6 bases, with 8 bases between the two germline ends.

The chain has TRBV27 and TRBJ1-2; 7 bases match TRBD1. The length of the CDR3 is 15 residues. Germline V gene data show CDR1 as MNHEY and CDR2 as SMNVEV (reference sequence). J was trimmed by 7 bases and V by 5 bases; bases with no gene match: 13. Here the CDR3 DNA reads TGTGCCAGCAGTCTAGGGGGCCAGAATTTCCGTGGCTACACCTTC. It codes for CASSLGGQNFRGYTF.

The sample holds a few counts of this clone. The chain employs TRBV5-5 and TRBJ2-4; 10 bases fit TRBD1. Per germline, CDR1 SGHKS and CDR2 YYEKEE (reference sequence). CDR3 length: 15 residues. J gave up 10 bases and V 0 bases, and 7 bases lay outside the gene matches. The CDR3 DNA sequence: TGTGCCAGCAGCTTGGATCCGGGACAGGGGTCGATTCAGTACTTC. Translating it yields CASSLDPGQGSIQYF. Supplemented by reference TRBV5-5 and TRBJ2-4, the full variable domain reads DAGVTQSPTHLIKTRGQQVTLRCSPISGHKSVSWYQQVLGQGPQFIFQYYEKEERGRGNFPDRFSARQFPNYSSELNVNALLLGDSALYLCASSLDPGQGSIQYFGAGTRLSVL.

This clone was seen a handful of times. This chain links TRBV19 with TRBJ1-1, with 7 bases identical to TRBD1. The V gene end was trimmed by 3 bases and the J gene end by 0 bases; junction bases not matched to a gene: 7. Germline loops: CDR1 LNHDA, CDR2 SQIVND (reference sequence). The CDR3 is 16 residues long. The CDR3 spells CASSIRQGDVNTEAFF. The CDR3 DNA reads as TGTGCCAGTAGTATCCGGCAGGGGGATGTGAACACTGAAGCTTTCTTT.

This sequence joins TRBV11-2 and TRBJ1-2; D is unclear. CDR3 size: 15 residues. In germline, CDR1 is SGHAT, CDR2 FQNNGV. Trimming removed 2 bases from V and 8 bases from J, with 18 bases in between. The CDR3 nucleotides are TGTGCCAGCAGCTTACGATTAGAAGATGGTCGAGGCTACACCTTC. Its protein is CASSLRLEDGRGYTF.

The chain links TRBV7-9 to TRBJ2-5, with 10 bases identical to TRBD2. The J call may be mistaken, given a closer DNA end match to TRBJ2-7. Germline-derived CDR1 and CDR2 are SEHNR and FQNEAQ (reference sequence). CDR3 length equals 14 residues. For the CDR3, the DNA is TGTGCCAGCAGGTCAGCGGGAGGGCCCTACGAGCAGTACTTC. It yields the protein CASRSAGGPYEQYF.

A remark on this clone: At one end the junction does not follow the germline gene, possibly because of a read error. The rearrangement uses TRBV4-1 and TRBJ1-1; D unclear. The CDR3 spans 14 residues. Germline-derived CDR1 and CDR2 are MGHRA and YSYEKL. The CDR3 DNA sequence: TGTGCCAGCAGCCTTAATTGGAGGGACACTGAAGCTTTCTTT. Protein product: CASSLNWRDTEAFF.

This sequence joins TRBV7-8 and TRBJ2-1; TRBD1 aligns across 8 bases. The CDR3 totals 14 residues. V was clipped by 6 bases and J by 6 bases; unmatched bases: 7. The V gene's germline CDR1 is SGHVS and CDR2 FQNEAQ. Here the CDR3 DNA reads TGTGCCAGCAGGGCCAGGGGGCTCTTCAATGAGCAGTTCTTC. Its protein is CASRARGLFNEQFF.

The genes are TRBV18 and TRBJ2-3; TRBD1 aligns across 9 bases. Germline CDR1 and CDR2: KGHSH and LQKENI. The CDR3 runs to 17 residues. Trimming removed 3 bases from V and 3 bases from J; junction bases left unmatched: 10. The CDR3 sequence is CASSPLAGTGSTDTQYF. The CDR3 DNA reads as TGTGCCAGCTCACCTCTCGCCGGGACAGGGAGTACAGATACGCAGTATTTT.

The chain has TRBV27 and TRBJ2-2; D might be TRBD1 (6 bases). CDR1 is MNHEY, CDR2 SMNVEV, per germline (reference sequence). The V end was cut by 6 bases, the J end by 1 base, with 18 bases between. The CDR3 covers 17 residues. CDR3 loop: CASRKLGAGENTGELFF. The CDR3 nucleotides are TGTGCCAGCAGAAAGCTAGGGGCAGGGGAGAACACCGGGGAGCTGTTTTTT.

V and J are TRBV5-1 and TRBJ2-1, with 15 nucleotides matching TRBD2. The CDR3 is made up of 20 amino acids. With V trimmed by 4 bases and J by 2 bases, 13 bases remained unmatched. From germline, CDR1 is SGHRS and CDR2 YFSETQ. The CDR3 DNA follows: TGCGCCAGCAGCAAAGCGACAGGACTAGCGGGAGGGTCGACCTACAATGAGCAGTTCTTC. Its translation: CASSKATGLAGGSTYNEQFF.

The CDR3 region has the DNA TGTGCCAGCAGCCTGGGACAGTCTCCTACCTACGAGCAGTACTTC. As protein: CASSLGQSPTYEQYF. The chain links TRBV7-2 to TRBJ2-7; 7 bases align to TRBD1. Germline V gives CDR1 SGHTA, CDR2 FQGNSA. Germline trimming cut 5 bases from V and 2 bases from J; bases unmatched to any gene: 9. The CDR3 has 15 amino acids.

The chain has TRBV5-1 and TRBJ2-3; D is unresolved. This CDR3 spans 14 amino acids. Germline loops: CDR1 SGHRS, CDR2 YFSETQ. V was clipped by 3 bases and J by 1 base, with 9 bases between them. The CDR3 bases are TGCGCCAGCAGCTACGATCGGGGCACAGATACGCAGTATTTT. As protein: CASSYDRGTDTQYF.